This T cell receptor beta chain was recovered during a study of blood T cell repertoires in COVID-19. Study-wide context: Acute and convalescent COVID-19 samples came from the United States, Italy and Spain. Nucleic acid was either cDNA or gDNA, and it came from T cells, B-cell-depleted T cells, or PBMCs.

Trimming removed 1 base from V and 4 bases from J, with 19 bases in between. CDR3 length: 17 residues. Germline lookup yields CDR1 KGHDR and CDR2 SFDVKD. Per the original methods: Estimates of nucleated cell counts were drawn from the amplification of reference gene primers. The assay was immunoSEQ multiplex PCR, and TCRdb's table has in-frame clones only and misses some. D and trimming were read from the DNA, whereas the V and J calls and clone size are those reported in that table. The profile shows fewer than 130,000 clones, roughly 76% of them singletons. V gene TRBV24-1 combines with J gene TRBJ2-7; maybe TRBD1 (5 bases). This receptor was obtained from a woman aged 55-69 years with acute or convalescent COVID-19. Material for sequencing was peripheral blood. The CDR3 region has the DNA TGTGCCACCAGTGATTTTGGCTGGGCCAGGGAACTTTACGAGCAGTACTTC. Translation: CATSDFGWARELYEQYF.